A single TCR beta chain is shown here with its context. The antigen is unknown. This CDR3 has 15 residues. V was clipped by 0 bases and J by 6 bases; unmatched bases: 2. Germline loops: CDR1 MNHEY, CDR2 SVGAGI. The sample originates from a study of shared clonotypes between healthy human individuals. Study-level information: Each donor's CD4 naive and CD4 memory cells filled three plates apiece, CD8 naive two, and CD8 memory one.

CD8 memory comprised CD45RO+ plus CCR7-negative CD45RA+ TemRA cells. Study results and caveats: A handful of donors showed sharing of about 4.7% of naive CD4 clonotypes.

Replicate PCRs run on sorted subsets employed 200 ng DNA, 25,000 to 35,000 T cell genomes. Method: immunoSEQ multiplex PCR; TCRdb's copy keeps in-frame clones and lacks some. The table records fewer than 350,000 clones, around 90% of them present only once. The sample was memory CD8+ T cells sorted from blood. Subset denoted: CD45RO+ cells pooled with CCR7-negative TemRA cells. This TCR was recovered from a man between 18 and 35 years old in good health. The chain uses TRBV6-5 and TRBJ1-5, with 10 bases identical to TRBD1. In DNA form, the CDR3 reads TGTGCCAGCAGTTACTCCGGACAGGGGGGTCAGCCCCAGCATTTT. Its protein is CASSYSGQGGQPQHF.